Following are 2 T cell receptor beta chains from one sample sequenced in a study of identical twins' blood T cells. TCRdb itself ran the 5' RACE reads through MiXCR, one entry per CDR3 protein. The data contain fewer than 450,000 distinct CDR3 sequences, about 28% of them seen just once; the ten biggest clones take up about 6.1%. Sequencing was carried out using PBMCs. Receptors originate from a woman aged 18 to 55 in good health.

As concerns this clonotype: One end of the junction varies from germline; a read error may be responsible. The rearrangement links TRBV9 to TRBJ1-4; 10 bases align to TRBD1. Germline lookup yields CDR1 SGDLS and CDR2 YYNGEE. This CDR3 is 16 amino acids long. CDR3 coding DNA: TGTGCCGGCAGCGTATATGGGACAGGGGCCGGAGAAAAACTGTTTTTT. It yields the protein CAGSVYGTGAGEKLFF. Based on the CDR3 plus reference TRBV9 and TRBJ1-4, the full variable domain is DSGVTQTPKHLITATGQRVTLRCSPRSGDLSVYWYQQSLDQGLQFLIQYYNGEERAKGNILERFSAQQFPDLHSELNLSSLELGDSALYFCAGSVYGTGAGEKLFFGSGTQLSVL.

This clonotype was observed a handful of times. The chain carries TRBV29-1 and TRBJ1-1; D might be TRBD1 (6 bases). Trimming took off 5 bases at V and 2 bases at J, with 15 bases between the two ends. Germline V lookup: CDR1 SQVTM, CDR2 ANQGSEA. The CDR3 length is 14 residues. The CDR3, as DNA: TGCAGCGTTTTTGGGGACACGGAAAACACTGAAGCTTTCTTT. Amino acid sequence: CSVFGDTENTEAFF.